The 28 T cell receptor beta chains presented below share a single source sample, sequenced in a study of blood T cells in healthy people across ages. The authors ran a second PCR of about 7 to 12 cycles using a sample-barcoded 5' primer and a J-beta primer mix. One entry per CDR3 protein, called by TCRdb with MiXCR from the 5' RACE reads. The table has 2 million or so distinct CDR3 sequences, about 50% seen once; the top ten hold 2.1%. The sequenced sample consisted of blood. These receptors were obtained from a woman between 35 and 50 years old in good health.

The J gene is TRBJ2-3, the V gene TRBV20-1; 9 nucleotides agree with TRBD2. V lost 4 bases, J lost 6 bases, and 11 bases stayed unmatched. The CDR3 contains 15 residues. Germline V gene sequence: CDR1 DFQATT, CDR2 SNEGSKA (reference sequence). The CDR3 DNA reads TGCAGTGCTACCTCGTCTAGCGGGGTGGGCGATACGCAGTATTTT. Protein: CSATSSSGVGDTQYF.

V usage is TRBV20-1 and J usage is TRBJ1-2; D call uncertain. CDR3 length: 12 amino acids. The germline V gene has CDR1 DFQATT and CDR2 SNEGSKA (reference sequence). V lost 2 bases to trimming and J lost 7 bases, with 11 bases between them. For the CDR3, the DNA is TGCAGTGCTAGACCCTGGAGTCTTGGCTACACCTTC. Protein sequence: CSARPWSLGYTF.

CDR3 coding DNA: TGCGCCAGCAGCTTAGTCCTAGCGAGGTTGTCTAATGAGCAGTTCTTC. Translating gives CASSLVLARLSNEQFF. The V gene is TRBV5-1, the J gene TRBJ2-1; weak D call: TRBD2 (6 bases). Germline V gene sequence: CDR1 SGHRS, CDR2 YFSETQ. The CDR3 loop spans 16 amino acids. Trimming took 2 bases from V and 7 from J, leaving 19 bases between them.

This clonotype appeared a few times. V and J are TRBV7-2 and TRBJ1-5, with 7 bases matching TRBD1. The V segment lost 2 bases and the J segment 7 bases; nucleotides outside the gene matches: 8. This CDR3 is built from 15 residues. Germline V gene lookup returns CDR1 SGHTA and CDR2 FQGNSA. The CDR3 DNA reads TGTGCCAGCAGCTTAACAGGGGCTAGAGGGCAGCCCCAGCATTTT. Amino acids: CASSLTGARGQPQHF.

V and J are TRBV28 and TRBJ2-5; tentative D call: TRBD1 (5 bases). The germline V and J ends were trimmed by 5 bases and 3 bases, with 16 bases remaining between them. This CDR3 is built from 15 residues. Germline V gene data show CDR1 as MDHEN and CDR2 as SYDVKM. CDR3 residues: CASSPTNRQKETQYF. The CDR3 nucleotides read TGTGCCAGCAGTCCTACAAATCGACAGAAAGAGACCCAGTACTTC.

This clonotype was counted only a few times. CDR3: CSGLTLAKNIQYF. The DNA for the CDR3 is TGCAGCGGCCTCACGCTAGCCAAAAACATTCAGTACTTC. V gene TRBV29-1 combines with J gene TRBJ2-4, with no clear D. CDR1 SQVTM and CDR2 ANQGSEA come from the germline V gene. V was pared by 7 bases and J by 0 bases, with 10 bases between. This CDR3 comprises 13 residues. Full variable domain (missing parts from reference TRBV29-1 and TRBJ2-4): SAVISQKPSRDICQRGTSLTIQCQVDSQVTMMFWYRQQPGQSLTLIATANQGSEATYESGFVIDKFPISRPNLTFSTLTVSNMSPEDSSIYLCSGLTLAKNIQYFGAGTRLSVL.

This clonotype appeared a few times. This chain links TRBV20-1 with TRBJ2-1; D is possibly TRBD1 or TRBD2 (6 bases each). This CDR3 contains 16 residues. Per germline, CDR1 DFQATT and CDR2 SNEGSKA (reference sequence). V gave up 0 bases and J gave up 4 bases, with 16 bases separating them. The CDR3 DNA reads as TGCAGTGCTAGAGATGGAGGGGGACGGTCATACAATGAGCAGTTCTTC. This sequence encodes CSARDGGGRSYNEQFF.

This clonotype has a count of ten or more. V gene TRBV27 combines with J gene TRBJ2-5; D not certain. The CDR3 contains 11 residues. The germline V and J ends were trimmed by 4 bases and 3 bases, with 3 bases remaining between them. Germline-derived CDR1 and CDR2 are MNHEY and SMNVEV (reference sequence). The CDR3 spells CASSYKETQYF. The CDR3 region has the DNA TGTGCCAGCAGTTATAAAGAGACCCAGTACTTC.

This clonotype occurred a few times. The rearrangement joins TRBV4-3 to TRBJ2-1, with D perhaps TRBD1 or TRBD2 (6 bases each). Trimming took off 1 base at V and 13 bases at J, with 17 bases between the two ends. Germline V gives CDR1 LGHNA, CDR2 YSLEER. This CDR3 is 14 amino acids long. The chain's CDR3 is CASSQARGRETQFF. The CDR3 DNA follows: TGCGCCAGCAGCCAAGCCAGGGGCCGGGAGACCCAGTTCTTC.

This rearrangement joins TRBV7-9 to TRBJ2-1; 8 bases align to TRBD2. The germline gives CDR1 SEHNR, CDR2 FQNEAQ (reference sequence). The CDR3 totals 14 residues. With 6 bases clipped from V and 6 bases from J, the junction kept 7 bases outside the gene matches. CDR3 protein: CASRAQRGFNEQFF. The CDR3 region has the DNA TGTGCCAGCAGAGCCCAGCGGGGGTTCAATGAGCAGTTCTTC.

This chain connects TRBV15 to TRBJ1-1, with unresolved D. Per the germline V gene, CDR1 is LNHNV and CDR2 is YYDKDF (reference sequence). This CDR3 spans 14 amino acids. Trimming cost V 2 bases and J 2 bases, with 9 bases left between them. CDR3 coding DNA: TGTGCCACCAGCAGAAGCAACGGAAACACTGAAGCTTTCTTT. It encodes CATSRSNGNTEAFF.

This CDR3 is CASSGGPGGSYEQYF. For the CDR3, the DNA is TGTGCCAGCAGCGGAGGACCGGGGGGGTCCTACGAGCAGTACTTC. The rearrangement joins TRBV5-6 to TRBJ2-4, with 8 bases lining up with TRBD2. The closer fit of TRBJ2-7 to the DNA end suggests the J call may be wrong. CDR3 length: 15 residues. Looked up from germline, CDR1 is SGHDT and CDR2 is YYEEEE.

This clonotype has only a few counts. The chain links TRBV7-9 to TRBJ2-6; maybe TRBD1 (6 bases). CDR3 size: 20 residues. V was shortened by 5 bases and J by 1 base, with 24 bases between the two germline ends. The germline V gene encodes CDR1 SEHNR and CDR2 FQNEAQ (reference sequence). The CDR3 nucleotides are TGTGCCAGCAGCCCCAGGGGTGGTGCGTCTGCTAGATCTGGGGCCAACGTCCTGACTTTC. Its translation is CASSPRGGASARSGANVLTF. The whole variable domain, remainder taken from reference TRBV7-9 and TRBJ2-6, is DTGVSQNPRHKITKRGQNVTFRCDPISEHNRLYWYRQTLGQGPEFLTYFQNEAQLEKSRLLSDRFSAERPKGSFSTLEIQRTEQGDSAMYLCASSPRGGASARSGANVLTFGAGSRLTVL.

Turning to this clonotype: This sequence may be a read error, since a much larger clone differs from it by one base. The gene calls are TRBV3-1 and TRBJ2-3, with TRBD2 identical over 7 bases. V gave up 2 bases and J gave up 7 bases; unmatched junction bases: 3. This CDR3 region has 13 residues. Germline-derived CDR1 and CDR2 are LGHDT and YNNKEL (reference sequence). The CDR3, as DNA: TGTGCCAGCAGCCAACGGGGAGGGAATACGCAGTATTTT. Amino acid sequence: CASSQRGGNTQYF.

The table lists this clonotype with a few counts. This rearrangement joins TRBV3-1 to TRBJ1-4, with TRBD1 identical over 8 bases. Germline V gene lookup returns CDR1 LGHDT and CDR2 YNNKEL (reference sequence). The V segment lost 6 bases and the J segment 8 bases; nucleotides outside the gene matches: 8. This CDR3 is built from 14 residues. The CDR3 protein is CASSNTGGGEKLFF. CDR3 coding DNA: TGTGCCAGCAGTAATACAGGGGGAGGCGAAAAACTGTTTTTT.

This clonotype was detected only a few times. This sequence joins TRBV12-3 or TRBV12-4 and TRBJ2-3; 12 bases fit TRBD2. J gave up 3 bases and V 4 bases, and 5 bases lay outside the gene matches. The CDR3 has 16 residues. This CDR3 reads CASSSRTSGETDTQYF. In DNA, the CDR3 is TGTGCCAGCAGTTCCCGGACTAGCGGGGAAACAGATACGCAGTATTTT.

The chain carries TRBV7-2 and TRBJ1-2; 8 bases map to TRBD1. V gave up 2 bases and J gave up 6 bases; unmatched junction bases: 17. The germline V gene has CDR1 SGHTA and CDR2 FQGNSA. This CDR3 is built from 18 residues. CDR3 sequence (DNA): TGTGCCAGCAGCTTAATTGTTCCCATAGGACAGGGTTCACATGGCTACACCTTC. Residues: CASSLIVPIGQGSHGYTF.

The chain carries TRBV7-6 and TRBJ1-6; D is unclear. The length of the CDR3 is 12 residues. Germline V lookup: CDR1 SGHVS, CDR2 FNYEAQ. The V end was cut by 4 bases, the J end by 8 bases, with 6 bases between. CDR3 residues: CASSSQDSPLHF. For the CDR3, the DNA is TGTGCCAGCAGCTCCCAGGATTCACCCCTCCACTTT.

V and J are TRBV12-3 or TRBV12-4 and TRBJ2-1; 10 bases match TRBD1. The CDR3 is 14 amino acids. Unmatched junction bases numbered 9, after V lost 10 bases and J lost 6 bases. This CDR3 is CATQQGQGFNEQFF. The CDR3 DNA reads TGTGCCACCCAGCAGGGACAGGGGTTCAATGAGCAGTTCTTC.

This clonotype has only a few counts. The chain recombines TRBV28 with TRBJ1-4; the D gene is possibly TRBD1 (5 bases). Trimming shortened V by 3 bases and J by 7 bases, and 18 bases separated the two germline ends. This CDR3 has 16 amino acids. CDR1 is MDHEN and CDR2 is SYDVKM in the germline V gene. DNA for the CDR3: TGTGCCAGCAGTTTTGTCGGCGAAGACAGATCTGAAAAACTGTTTTTT. Protein: CASSFVGEDRSEKLFF.

The chain employs TRBV4-2 and TRBJ2-3; D is undetermined. Germline V gene lookup returns CDR1 LGHNA and CDR2 YNFKEQ. This CDR3 is built from 15 residues. V was cut by 3 bases and J by 0 bases, with 10 bases left in between. The CDR3 protein is CASSHETYSTDTQYF. In DNA form, the CDR3 reads TGTGCCAGCAGCCATGAGACTTATAGCACAGATACGCAGTATTTT.

This clonotype was picked up one time. The germline gene is not matched at one end of the junction; a read error may be the cause. The rearrangement uses TRBV7-7 and TRBJ2-5, with 10 bases fitting TRBD1. CDR1 SSHAT and CDR2 FNYEAQ come from the germline V gene (reference sequence). CDR3 length: 14 residues. CDR3 residues: CASSETGGHETQYF. The CDR3 nucleotides read TGTGCTAGCAGCGAGACAGGGGGCCACGAGACCCAGTACTTC.

This clonotype appeared a few times. The V and J genes are TRBV12-3 or TRBV12-4 and TRBJ2-7; no firm D call. The CDR3 runs 15 residues. Trimming took 3 bases from V and 0 from J, leaving 12 bases between them. CDR3 region: CASSFGPRSSYEQYF. In nucleotides, the CDR3 is TGTGCCAGCAGTTTCGGTCCTAGGAGCTCCTACGAGCAGTACTTC.

J is TRBJ2-1 and V is TRBV29-1; 9 bases fit TRBD1. Germline CDR1 reads SQVTM; CDR2 reads ANQGSEA. The CDR3 spans 13 residues. J lost 3 bases, V lost 6 bases, and 3 bases had no gene match. For the CDR3, the DNA is TGCAGCGTGGACAGGGGTTACTACAATGAGCAGTTCTTC. Amino acid sequence: CSVDRGYYNEQFF.

This clonotype has ten or more counts. The rearrangement links TRBV7-3 to TRBJ2-3; D is unclear. This CDR3 has 14 amino acids. CDR1 is SGHTA, CDR2 FQGTGA, per germline. V shed 1 base and J shed 4 bases, with 9 bases lying between them. The CDR3 is CASSLSWTADTQYF. CDR3 DNA sequence: TGTGCCAGCAGCTTAAGTTGGACCGCAGATACGCAGTATTTT.

This clonotype was found many times. The chain links TRBV29-1 to TRBJ2-7, with D uncertain. Trimming stripped 2 bases from V and 4 bases from J, with 15 bases between. The CDR3 covers 14 residues. Germline CDR1 is SQVTM and CDR2 is ANQGSEA. This CDR3 is CSVESASGEYEQYF. The CDR3 DNA sequence: TGCAGCGTTGAAAGTGCGAGTGGGGAATACGAGCAGTACTTC.

The rearrangement joins TRBV29-1 to TRBJ2-3; 7 nucleotides match TRBD2. V lost 4 bases and J lost 3; bases outside the gene matches: 13. From germline, CDR1 is SQVTM and CDR2 ANQGSEA. CDR3 size: 16 residues. The CDR3 bases are TGCAGCGTTGTGGGGGAGACTAGCCGAGCTACAGATACGCAGTATTTT. Protein product: CSVVGETSRATDTQYF.

This clonotype has a handful of counts. This chain links TRBV28 with TRBJ2-5, with D uncertain. Germline V gene data show CDR1 as MDHEN and CDR2 as SYDVKM. The CDR3 has 13 amino acids. V lost 5 bases and J 4 bases, leaving 11 bases between the germline ends. CDR3 nucleotides: TGTGCCAGCAGTCCTAACTACGGAGAGACCCAGTACTTC. Translation: CASSPNYGETQYF.